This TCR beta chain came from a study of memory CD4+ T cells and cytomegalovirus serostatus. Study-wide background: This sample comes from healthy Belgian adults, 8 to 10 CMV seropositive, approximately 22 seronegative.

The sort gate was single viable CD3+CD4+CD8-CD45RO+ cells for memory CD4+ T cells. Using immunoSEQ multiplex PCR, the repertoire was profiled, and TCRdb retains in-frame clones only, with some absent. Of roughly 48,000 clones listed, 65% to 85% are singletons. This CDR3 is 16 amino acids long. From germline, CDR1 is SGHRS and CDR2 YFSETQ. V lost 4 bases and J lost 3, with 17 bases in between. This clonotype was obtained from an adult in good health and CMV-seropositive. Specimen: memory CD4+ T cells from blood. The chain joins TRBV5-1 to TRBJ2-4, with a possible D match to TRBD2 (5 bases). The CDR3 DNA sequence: TGCGCCAGCAGCCTGCTCGGAGGCACACTCAAAAACATTCAGTACTTC. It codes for CASSLLGGTLKNIQYF.